A single sample gave rise to the 12 T cell receptor beta chains below, sequenced in a study of TIL therapy for anti-PD-1-resistant metastatic lung cancer. The immunoSEQ assay was v3. Only in-frame clones appear in the TCRdb table, and some are missing; sequencing was by immunoSEQ multiplex PCR. This table has roughly 54,000 clones, around 86% appearing once. Indicated time point: pre-treatment sample, taken before nivolumab and TIL therapy. Sequencing used blood, obtained at baseline. These receptor sequences come from a person aged 30 to 80 with non-small cell lung cancer.

In its sample, this clone was seen once. The chain links TRBV15 to TRBJ1-1; D perhaps matches TRBD1 (6 bases). The CDR3 is 15 residues long. From germline, CDR1 is LNHNV and CDR2 YYDKDF (reference sequence). The V and J ends lost 8 bases and 4 bases respectively, with 20 bases between them. This CDR3 reads CATAGAPGEGTEAFF. CDR3 coding DNA: TGTGCCACCGCAGGGGCTCCGGGGGAGGGCACTGAAGCTTTCTTT. The whole variable domain, remainder taken from reference TRBV15 and TRBJ1-1, is DAMVIQNPRYQVTQFGKPVTLSCSQTLNHNVMYWYQQKSSQAPKLLFHYYDKDFNNEADTPDNFQSRRPNTSFCFLDIRSPGLGDTAMYLCATAGAPGEGTEAFFGQGTRLTVV.

This clone has more than one count but fewer than ten. The V and J genes are TRBV11-2 and TRBJ1-1; D might be TRBD1 (6 bases). This CDR3 contains 15 residues. Trimming removed 3 bases at V and 6 bases at J, with 17 bases between. Looked up from germline, CDR1 is SGHAT and CDR2 is FQNNGV. The CDR3 coding sequence is TGTGCCAGCAGCTTCGTAGGGGGGCGCCCCTCTGAAGCTTTCTTT. This translates into CASSFVGGRPSEAFF.

In DNA, the CDR3 is TGCGCCAGCAGCTACCGACAGGGACACAATGAGCAGTTCTTC. Amino acid sequence: CASSYRQGHNEQFF. The gene calls are TRBV5-1 and TRBJ2-1, with TRBD1 matching 7 bases. The germline gives CDR1 SGHRS, CDR2 YFSETQ. V lost 3 bases to trimming and J lost 5 bases; unmatched junction nucleotides: 5. The CDR3 totals 14 residues. Using reference TRBV5-1 and TRBJ2-1 for the parts outside the CDR3, the full variable domain is KAGVTQTPRYLIKTRGQQVTLSCSPISGHRSVSWYQQTPGQGLQFLFEYFSETQRNKGNFPGRFSGRQFSNSRSEMNVSTLELGDSALYLCASSYRQGHNEQFFGPGTRLTVL.

The chain couples TRBV23-1 to TRBJ1-2; TRBD1 agrees at 9 bases. TRBV23-1 is marked as an open reading frame, function uncertain. This CDR3 has 16 amino acids. V was pared by 1 base and J by 4 bases, with 7 bases of the junction left unmatched. CDR3: CASSQLYDRGSYGYTF. The CDR3 region has the DNA TGCGCCAGCAGTCAATTGTACGACAGGGGGTCCTATGGCTACACCTTC.

This clone was observed a few times. Other DNA sequences of this sample code for an identical CDR3. V is TRBV6-5 and J is TRBJ1-1; TRBD1 agrees at 7 bases. The ends lost 5 bases at V and 0 bases at J; junction bases unmatched: 3. From germline, CDR1 is MNHEY and CDR2 SVGAGI. CDR3 length: 14 residues. The CDR3 sequence: CASSKQGMNTEAFF. The DNA of the CDR3 is TGTGCCAGCAGTAAACAGGGGATGAACACTGAAGCTTTCTTT.

This rearrangement joins TRBV6-5 to TRBJ1-5, with a tentative D call TRBD1 (6 bases). V gave up 6 bases and J gave up 0 bases, with 9 bases separating them. CDR3 size: 14 residues. Germline V gene sequence: CDR1 MNHEY, CDR2 SVGAGI. The CDR3 DNA reads TGTGCCAGCAGCTGGACAGCTAGCAATCAGCCCCAGCATTTT. Amino acids: CASSWTASNQPQHF.

The genes are TRBV3-1 (or the pseudogene TRBV3-2) and TRBJ2-1, with D uncertain. Germline V lookup: CDR1 LGHDT, CDR2 YNNKEL (reference sequence). The CDR3 is 14 amino acids. Trimming cost V 1 base and J 4 bases, with 8 bases left between them. This CDR3 is CASSQGYRYNEQFF. CDR3 nucleotide sequence: TGTGCCAGCAGCCAAGGTTACAGATACAATGAGCAGTTCTTC.

The chain combines TRBV3-1 (or the pseudogene TRBV3-2) with TRBJ1-3; D is perhaps TRBD1 (6 bases). This CDR3 has 15 residues. Germline CDR1 is LGHDT and CDR2 is YNNKEL (reference sequence). Deletions cut 4 bases from V and 2 bases from J, with 12 bases between. DNA for the CDR3: TGTGCCAGCAGCCCCAGGGGTCAGACTGGAAACACCATATATTTT. It translates to CASSPRGQTGNTIYF.

This clone turned up a few times. The chain carries TRBV7-8 and TRBJ2-7; D is unresolved. With 1 base removed from V and 0 bases from J, the gap between germline ends came to 7 bases. This CDR3 has 14 residues. The germline gives CDR1 SGHVS, CDR2 FQNEAQ. The CDR3 DNA is TGTGCCAGCAGCTTAGTGAGCAACTCCTACGAGCAGTACTTC. It translates to CASSLVSNSYEQYF.

The genes are TRBV4-1 and TRBJ2-7, with TRBD1 matching over 9 bases. With 3 bases clipped from V and 0 bases from J, the junction kept 3 bases outside the gene matches. The CDR3 covers 15 residues. Germline CDR1 is MGHRA and CDR2 is YSYEKL. The CDR3 loop is CASSHRTGDSYEQYF. The CDR3 region has the DNA TGCGCCAGCAGCCACCGGACAGGGGACTCCTACGAGCAGTACTTC.

The V and J genes are TRBV6-5 and TRBJ2-7, with D tentatively TRBD2 (5 bases). Germline V gene sequence: CDR1 MNHEY, CDR2 SVGAGI. The CDR3 loop spans 12 amino acids. V was trimmed by 4 bases and J by 6 bases, leaving 10 bases between them. Here the CDR3 DNA reads TGTGCCAGCAGTTCGGTCGAGGGCGAGCAGTACTTC. It codes for CASSSVEGEQYF.

The gene calls are TRBV14 and TRBJ1-1; D gene unclear. V was cut by 0 bases and J by 1 base, with 9 bases left in between. Germline-derived CDR1 and CDR2 are SGHDN and FVKESK. CDR3 length: 15 amino acids. CDR3 loop: CASSQEARPNTEAFF. In nucleotides, the CDR3 is TGTGCCAGCAGCCAAGAAGCACGGCCGAACACTGAAGCTTTCTTT.